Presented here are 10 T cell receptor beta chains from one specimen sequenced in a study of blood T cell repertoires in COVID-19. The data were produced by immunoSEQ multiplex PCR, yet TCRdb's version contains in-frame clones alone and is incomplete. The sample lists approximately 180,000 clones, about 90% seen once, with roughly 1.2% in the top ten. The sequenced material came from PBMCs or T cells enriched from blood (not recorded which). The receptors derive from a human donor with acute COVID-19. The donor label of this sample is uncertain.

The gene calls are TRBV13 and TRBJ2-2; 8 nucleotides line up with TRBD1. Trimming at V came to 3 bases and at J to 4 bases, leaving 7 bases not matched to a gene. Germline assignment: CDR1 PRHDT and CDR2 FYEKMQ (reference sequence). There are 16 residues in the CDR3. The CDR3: CASSLRRQGLTGELFF. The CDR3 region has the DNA TGTGCCAGCAGCTTGAGGCGACAGGGGCTCACCGGGGAGCTGTTTTTT.

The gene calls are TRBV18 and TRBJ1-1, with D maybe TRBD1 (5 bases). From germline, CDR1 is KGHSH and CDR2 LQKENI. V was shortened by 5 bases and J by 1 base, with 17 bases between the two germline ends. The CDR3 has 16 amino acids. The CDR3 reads CASSALPAGPNTEAFF. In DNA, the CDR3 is TGTGCCAGCTCAGCACTACCCGCAGGGCCGAACACTGAAGCTTTCTTT.

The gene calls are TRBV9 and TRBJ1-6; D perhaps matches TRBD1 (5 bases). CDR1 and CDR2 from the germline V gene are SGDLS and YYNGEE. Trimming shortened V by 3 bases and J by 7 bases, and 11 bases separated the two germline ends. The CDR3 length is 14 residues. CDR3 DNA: TGTGCCAGCAGCGCGACAGTGTGGAATTCACCCCTCCACTTT. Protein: CASSATVWNSPLHF.

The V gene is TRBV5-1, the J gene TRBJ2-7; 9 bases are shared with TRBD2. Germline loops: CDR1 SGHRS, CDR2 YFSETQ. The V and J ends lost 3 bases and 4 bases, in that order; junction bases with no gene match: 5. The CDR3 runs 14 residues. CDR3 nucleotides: TGCGCCAGCAGCTCCGGGACTAGCCGGTACGAGCAGTACTTC. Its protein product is CASSSGTSRYEQYF.

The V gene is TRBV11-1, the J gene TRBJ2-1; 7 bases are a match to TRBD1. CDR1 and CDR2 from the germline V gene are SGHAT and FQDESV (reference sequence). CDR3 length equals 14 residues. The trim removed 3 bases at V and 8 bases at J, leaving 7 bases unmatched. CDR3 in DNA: TGTGCCAGCAGCTTTGACAGGGCGAGGGATGAGCAGTTCTTC. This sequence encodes CASSFDRARDEQFF.

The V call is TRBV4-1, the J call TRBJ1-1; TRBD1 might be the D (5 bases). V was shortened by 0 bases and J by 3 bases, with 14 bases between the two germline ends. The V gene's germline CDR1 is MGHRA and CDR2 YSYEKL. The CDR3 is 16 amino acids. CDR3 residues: CASSQDPQGTDTEAFF. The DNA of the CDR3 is TGCGCCAGCAGCCAAGATCCCCAGGGTACGGACACTGAAGCTTTCTTT.

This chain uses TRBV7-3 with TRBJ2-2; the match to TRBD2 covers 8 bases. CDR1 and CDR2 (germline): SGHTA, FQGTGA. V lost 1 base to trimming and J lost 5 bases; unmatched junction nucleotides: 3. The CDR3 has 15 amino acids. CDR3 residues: CASSLSSGVTGELFF. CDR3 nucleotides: TGTGCCAGCAGCTTAAGTAGCGGGGTGACCGGGGAGCTGTTTTTT.

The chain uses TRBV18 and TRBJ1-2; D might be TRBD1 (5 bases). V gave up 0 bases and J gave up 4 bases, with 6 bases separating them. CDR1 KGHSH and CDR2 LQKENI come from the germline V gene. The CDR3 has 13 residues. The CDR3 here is CASSPPGPYGYTF. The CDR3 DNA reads TGTGCCAGCTCACCACCGGGGCCCTATGGCTACACCTTC.

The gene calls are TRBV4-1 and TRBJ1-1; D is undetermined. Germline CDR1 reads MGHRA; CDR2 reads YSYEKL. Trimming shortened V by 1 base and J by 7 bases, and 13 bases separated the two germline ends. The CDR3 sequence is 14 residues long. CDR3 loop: CASSQGPQILEAFF. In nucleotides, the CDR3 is TGCGCCAGCAGCCAAGGCCCACAGATACTTGAAGCTTTCTTT.

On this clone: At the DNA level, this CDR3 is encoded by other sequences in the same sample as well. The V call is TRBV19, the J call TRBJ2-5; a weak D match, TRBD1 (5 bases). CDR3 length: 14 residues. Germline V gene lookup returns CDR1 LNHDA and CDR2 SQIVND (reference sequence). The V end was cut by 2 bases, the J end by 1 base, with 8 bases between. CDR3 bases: TGTGCCAGTAGTATAACAGGCGGCCAAGAGACCCAGTACTTC. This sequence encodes CASSITGGQETQYF.